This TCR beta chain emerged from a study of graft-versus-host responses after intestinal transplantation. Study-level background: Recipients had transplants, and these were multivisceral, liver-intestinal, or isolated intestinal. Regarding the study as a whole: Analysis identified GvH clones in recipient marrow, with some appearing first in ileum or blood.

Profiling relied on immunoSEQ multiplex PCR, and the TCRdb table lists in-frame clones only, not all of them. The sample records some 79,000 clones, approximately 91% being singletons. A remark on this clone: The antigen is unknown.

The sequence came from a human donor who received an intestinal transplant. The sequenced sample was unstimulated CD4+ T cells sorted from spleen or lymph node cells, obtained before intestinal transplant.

The CDR3, as DNA: TGTGCCAGCCATAGGAGGGGGCTATCCTACGAGCAGTACTTC. It specifies CASHRRGLSYEQYF. The chain couples TRBV28 to TRBJ2-7; a possible D gene is TRBD1 (7 bases). The CDR3 is 14 residues long. Looked up from germline, CDR1 is MDHEN and CDR2 is SYDVKM. Trimming removed 8 bases at V and 1 base at J, with 15 bases between.